Below are 18 T cell receptor beta chains sequenced from a single sample in a study of blood T cells in healthy people across ages. Together with a sample-barcoded 5' primer, a J-beta primer mix was included in a second PCR lasting roughly 7 to 11 cycles. Using its own MiXCR run on the 5' RACE reads, TCRdb lists one record per CDR3 protein. Among 550,000 to 600,000 distinct CDR3 sequences listed, about 26% were seen once. Sequenced sample: blood. These receptor sequences come from a woman aged 70-85 years in good health.

V is TRBV7-2 and J is TRBJ1-3; TRBD1 matches at 10 bases. There are 17 residues in the CDR3. J lost 0 bases, V lost 4 bases, and 6 bases had no gene match. Per germline, CDR1 SGHTA and CDR2 FQGNSA. The CDR3 region has the DNA TGTGCCAGCAGCTCCCGGGACAGGGGTTTCTCTGGAAACACCATATATTTT. As protein: CASSSRDRGFSGNTIYF.

This chain uses TRBV5-1 with TRBJ1-1; the D is unclear. The CDR3 consists of 13 residues. Trimming shortened V by 2 bases and J by 6 bases, and 11 bases separated the two germline ends. In germline, CDR1 is SGHRS, CDR2 YFSETQ. This CDR3 is CASSFSDQAEAFF. CDR3 nucleotide sequence: TGCGCCAGCAGCTTTTCCGACCAAGCTGAAGCTTTCTTT.

This sequence joins TRBV5-1 and TRBJ1-2, with D tentatively TRBD1 (6 bases). Germline V CDR1 and CDR2: SGHRS, YFSETQ. The CDR3 runs to 15 residues. V gave up 0 bases and J gave up 7 bases, with 16 bases separating them. The CDR3 is CASSLGSSGGFGYTF. For the CDR3, the DNA is TGCGCCAGCAGCTTGGGATCGAGCGGGGGCTTTGGCTACACCTTC.

The gene calls are TRBV7-9 and TRBJ2-3, with D perhaps matching TRBD2 (6 bases). Germline CDR1 SEHNR, CDR2 FQNEAQ (reference sequence). V was pared by 5 bases and J by 0 bases, with 12 bases between. CDR3 size: 15 residues. The CDR3: CASSLGTFSTDTQYF. The CDR3 nucleotides read TGTGCCAGCAGCCTCGGGACTTTCAGCACAGATACGCAGTATTTT.

This chain links TRBV29-1 with TRBJ1-1; TRBD1 matches 9 bases. Germline V gives CDR1 SQVTM, CDR2 ANQGSEA. The length of the CDR3 is 15 residues. V shed 7 bases and J 2 bases; nucleotides not matched to a gene: 11. The CDR3 nucleotides read TGCAGCGCGGGGACAGGGAAGACTCTAAACACTGAAGCTTTCTTT. Translation: CSAGTGKTLNTEAFF.

The chain couples TRBV5-1 to TRBJ2-5; D may be TRBD1 (6 bases). The CDR3 consists of 16 residues. CDR1 is SGHRS, CDR2 YFSETQ, per germline. V was trimmed by 5 bases and J by 1 base, leaving 18 bases between them. CDR3 nucleotide sequence: TGCGCCAGCAGTCGTGAGACAGGAGCTCTCCAAGAGACCCAGTACTTC. It codes for CASSRETGALQETQYF.

This clonotype was picked up a small number of times. V is TRBV29-1 and J is TRBJ2-1, with a tentative D call TRBD1 (7 bases). From germline, CDR1 is SQVTM and CDR2 ANQGSEA. This CDR3 has 16 residues. V lost 3 bases and J 4 bases, leaving 19 bases between the germline ends. The CDR3 spells CSVDGQAAGGYNEQFF. The DNA of the CDR3 is TGCAGCGTTGACGGCCAGGCGGCAGGGGGGTACAATGAGCAGTTCTTC.

This clonotype was detected only a few times. The gene calls are TRBV15 and TRBJ2-7; D gene ambiguous. The J call is uncertain, as TRBJ2-1 better fits the DNA end. Germline V lookup: CDR1 LNHNV, CDR2 YYDKDF (reference sequence). The CDR3 consists of 12 residues. CDR3 protein: CATSRSYNEQFF. For the CDR3, the DNA is TGTGCCACCAGCAGGAGCTACAATGAGCAGTTCTTC.

This chain uses TRBV6-5 with TRBJ2-7; D is uncertain. V lost 3 bases and J lost 3, with 9 bases in between. Germline CDR1 and CDR2: MNHEY and SVGAGI. This CDR3 spans 13 amino acids. CDR3 sequence (DNA): TGTGCCAGCAGTTATAAGATTAACTACGAGCAGTACTTC. As protein: CASSYKINYEQYF.

The table lists this clonotype with a few counts. This chain joins TRBV29-1 and TRBJ2-1; D possibly corresponds to TRBD1 (5 bases). Trimming took off 4 bases at V and 5 bases at J, with 18 bases between the two ends. The germline V gene encodes CDR1 SQVTM and CDR2 ANQGSEA. The CDR3 runs 15 residues. CDR3 sequence (DNA): TGCAGCGTTGTGACAAGGGGATTCAGGGACAATGAGCAGTTCTTC. This gives the protein CSVVTRGFRDNEQFF.

The gene calls are TRBV29-1 and TRBJ2-5; D not resolved. Germline assignment: CDR1 SQVTM and CDR2 ANQGSEA. V dropped 6 bases and J dropped 2 bases, with 10 bases sitting between them. This CDR3 contains 12 residues. In DNA form, the CDR3 reads TGCAGCGTCTCCGGGTCTCAAGAGACCCAGTACTTC. Residues: CSVSGSQETQYF.

The chain carries TRBV9 and TRBJ1-1; possibly TRBD1 for D (5 bases). The CDR3 contains 16 residues. Germline lookup yields CDR1 SGDLS and CDR2 YYNGEE. Trimming took 0 bases from V and 0 from J, leaving 12 bases between them. Here the CDR3 DNA reads TGTGCCAGCAGCGTAGATCCCCAGGGTATGAACACTGAAGCTTTCTTT. As protein: CASSVDPQGMNTEAFF.

The chain combines TRBV5-1 with TRBJ1-1, with 7 bases matching TRBD1. This CDR3 spans 15 amino acids. Trimming cost V 3 bases and J 6 bases; bases outside gene matches: 11. Per the germline V gene, CDR1 is SGHRS and CDR2 is YFSETQ. The CDR3 spells CASSSGTAISSEAFF. CDR3 in DNA: TGCGCCAGCAGCTCAGGGACAGCTATATCGTCTGAAGCTTTCTTT.

The chain couples TRBV9 to TRBJ1-1, with D uncertain. Trimming left V 0 bases short and J 0 bases short, with 9 bases between. CDR3 size: 15 residues. Germline V gene lookup returns CDR1 SGDLS and CDR2 YYNGEE. The CDR3 loop is CASSVEGSMNTEAFF. CDR3 nucleotides: TGTGCCAGCAGCGTAGAGGGCAGCATGAACACTGAAGCTTTCTTT.

This clonotype showed up just a few times. The chain couples TRBV7-9 to TRBJ1-1, with D possibly TRBD1 on 6 matching bases. The V end was cut by 4 bases, the J end by 4 bases, with 16 bases between. The CDR3 is 15 residues long. CDR1 is SEHNR and CDR2 is FQNEAQ in the germline V gene (reference sequence). CDR3 sequence: CASSSLRGQVTEAFF. CDR3 nucleotides: TGTGCCAGCAGCTCCTTGCGGGGACAAGTCACTGAAGCTTTCTTT.

There are a few counts of this clonotype. The V gene is TRBV14, the J gene TRBJ2-1; D perhaps matches TRBD1 (6 bases). V lost 4 bases and J lost 6, with 13 bases in between. This CDR3 has 14 residues. Germline CDR1 reads SGHDN; CDR2 reads FVKESK. The CDR3 spells CASSPRTEFNEQFF. In DNA form, the CDR3 reads TGTGCCAGCAGCCCCAGGACAGAGTTCAATGAGCAGTTCTTC.

This sequence joins TRBV12-3 or TRBV12-4 and TRBJ1-3; a weak D match, TRBD1 (5 bases). The CDR3 has 14 residues. V shed 5 bases and J shed 0 bases, with 8 bases lying between them. Here the CDR3 reads CASSTGRSGNTIYF. The CDR3 bases are TGTGCCAGCAGTACAGGACGCTCTGGAAACACCATATATTTT.

This clonotype appeared a few times. This chain links TRBV20-1 with TRBJ2-1; D call uncertain. This CDR3 comprises 13 residues. Per the germline V gene, CDR1 is DFQATT and CDR2 is SNEGSKA (reference sequence). Between the trimmed V and J ends, which lost 5 bases and 4 bases, there was a span of 12 bases. Here the CDR3 DNA reads TGCAGTGCTCCGATCGCGAGTTACAATGAGCAGTTCTTC. Its translation is CSAPIASYNEQFF.